This T cell receptor (beta chain) was found in a study of ipilimumab plus nivolumab after autologous stem cell transplantation (dated by TCRdb to the early 2020s). Regarding the research as a whole: Trial patients received a median of roughly 5 ipilimumab doses and about 8 nivolumab doses. High-risk transplant-naive patients and patients relapsing within 3 years of a first autologous transplant were included in the myeloma cohort. Patients undergoing autologous transplant for high-risk diffuse large B cell lymphoma, mature T cell lymphoma, or multiple myeloma were enrolled in the trial. The intent-to-treat population of the trial was made up of under 40 patients. The paper's findings and limits, for the study overall: According to the authors, a biologic rationale for studying the approach further came from T cell receptor repertoire, regulatory T cell phenotype and gut microbiota profiles. Combined checkpoint inhibition appeared tolerable as post-transplant consolidation, according to the authors' conclusion.

Checkpoint therapy began 14 to 28 days after autologous transplant, with ipilimumab given at 1 mg/kg intravenously on day 1 of selected weeks. Nivolumab was given at 3 mg/kg intravenously on day 1 of weeks 1, 4, 7, 10, and every two weeks through week 26. Combined checkpoint inhibition with ipilimumab and nivolumab as consolidation after autologous stem cell transplantation was tested in a Phase Ib clinical trial. To note about this clone: Its antigen is still unknown. Base qualities are not at hand, and no much larger clone is one base apart.

At the junction V is shortened by 8 bases and J by 3 bases; bases outside the gene matches: 6. The CDR3 starts with the cysteine, ends with the phenylalanine, and has 14 residues. Here the CDR3 DNA is all that survives: 42 bases in frame from base 1. For CDR1 and CDR2, the germline V gene (reference sequence) lists PRHDT and FYEKMQ. Library creation used the immunoSEQ multiplex PCR assay. The clones in this table, taken by TCRdb from immuneACCESS, are in-frame only. Not every clone is retained; where verified, under half of the shortfall comes from an unresolved V gene, and the cause of the rest is unknown. This sample is represented by 37,000 or so clones; nearly 95% of them were singletons. Approximately 1% of the sample belongs to the ten largest clones.

This clonotype originated in a male donor with multiple myeloma. This specimen was PBMCs, taken in a trial of ipilimumab plus nivolumab as post-transplant consolidation. The chain was built from TRBV13 and TRBJ2-1, with 8 central nucleotides matching TRBD2. The DNA sequence is given as TGTGCCAGCTCACGGGGGGGCTTCTACAATGAGCAGTTCTTC. Its amino acids are CASSRGGFYNEQFF.